The 27 T cell receptor beta chains listed next were all sequenced from one sample in a study of blood T cell repertoires in COVID-19. Profiling relied on immunoSEQ multiplex PCR, and the TCRdb table lists in-frame clones only, not all of them. The table lists roughly 100,000 clones, roughly 80% of them singletons. Sequenced input: peripheral blood. These receptors were obtained from a woman older than 75 with active or convalescent COVID-19.

This clone was found a few times. This chain links TRBV11-3 with TRBJ2-2, with 10 nucleotides matching TRBD1. Per the germline V gene, CDR1 is SGHNT and CDR2 is YENEEA. The CDR3 consists of 19 residues. After removal of 4 bases from V and 2 bases from J, the junction contained 13 bases not matched to a gene. CDR3 region: CASSSPTPTGGENTGELFF. The CDR3 DNA reads as TGTGCCAGCAGCTCACCGACGCCGACAGGGGGCGAAAACACCGGGGAGCTGTTTTTT.

CDR3 sequence reads: CAIKLEAADTQYF. The CDR3 DNA sequence: TGTGCCATAAAACTAGAGGCAGCAGATACGCAGTATTTT. The V call is TRBV10-3, the J call TRBJ2-3; a possible D gene is TRBD2 (5 bases). V was trimmed by 9 bases and J by 4 bases, leaving 14 bases between them. The CDR3 is 13 amino acids. Germline V gives CDR1 ENHRY, CDR2 SYGVKD.

The chain couples TRBV28 to TRBJ1-1; TRBD1 is a possible D gene (6 bases). CDR1 is MDHEN and CDR2 is SYDVKM in the germline V gene. Trimming shortened V by 5 bases and J by 4 bases, and 17 bases separated the two germline ends. This CDR3 is 15 amino acids long. The CDR3 loop is CASSQPQGISTEAFF. CDR3 DNA: TGTGCCAGCAGTCAACCACAGGGTATTAGCACTGAAGCTTTCTTT.

Points on this clone: The junction departs from the called germline gene at one end, perhaps through a read error. The gene calls are TRBV28 and TRBJ2-7; 9 bases align to TRBD1. CDR1 is MDHEN, CDR2 SYDVKM, per germline. The CDR3 spans 11 residues. As DNA, the CDR3 is TGTGCCAGCAGACATGGACAGGGGACCGCATTC. It codes for CASRHGQGTAF.

V usage is TRBV24-1 and J usage is TRBJ2-2; tentatively, D is TRBD1 (7 bases). This CDR3 is built from 17 residues. V lost 4 bases and J lost 0, with 14 bases in between. The V gene's germline CDR1 is KGHDR and CDR2 SFDVKD. The DNA for the CDR3 is TGTGCCACCAGTGACCTTCAGGGGGGACCGAACACCGGGGAGCTGTTTTTT. Encoded protein: CATSDLQGGPNTGELFF.

This CDR3 is CASSPRDRGTEAFF. DNA for the CDR3: TGTGCCAGCTCGCCACGGGACAGGGGCACTGAAGCTTTCTTT. V and J are TRBV5-6 and TRBJ1-1; TRBD1 matches at 10 bases. Per the germline V gene, CDR1 is SGHDT and CDR2 is YYEEEE. The J segment lost 4 bases and the V segment lost 7 bases, leaving 7 bases of the junction unmatched. The CDR3 is made up of 14 amino acids.

In its sample, this clone was seen a few times. The chain uses TRBV6-1 and TRBJ1-5; 8 bases fit TRBD1. Germline V gene data show CDR1 as MNHNS and CDR2 as SASEGT. V dropped 3 bases and J dropped 5; count of bases not matched to a gene: 9. The CDR3 is made up of 16 amino acids. The CDR3 reads CASSDFGQGTHQPQHF. The CDR3 coding sequence is TGTGCCAGCAGTGACTTTGGACAGGGCACTCATCAGCCCCAGCATTTT.

J is TRBJ1-2 and V is TRBV5-4, with D uncertain. CDR3 length: 12 residues. Trimming shortened V by 0 bases and J by 7 bases, and 7 bases separated the two germline ends. Germline CDR1 is SGHNT and CDR2 is YYREEE (reference sequence). Here the CDR3 DNA reads TGTGCCAGCAGCTTGGACCTCGGTGGCTACACCTTC. This translates into CASSLDLGGYTF.

This clone turned up a few times. The chain recombines TRBV11-2 with TRBJ2-7; 8 nucleotides agree with TRBD1. Looked up from germline, CDR1 is SGHAT and CDR2 is FQNNGV. Trimming at V came to 5 bases and at J to 4 bases, leaving 7 bases not matched to a gene. This CDR3 comprises 14 residues. For the CDR3, the DNA is TGTGCCAGCAGCCAGAGAGGACAGGGTTACGAGCAGTACTTC. Amino acids: CASSQRGQGYEQYF.

J is TRBJ2-5 and V is TRBV27; TRBD2 is a possible D gene (6 bases). This CDR3 comprises 11 residues. Between the trimmed V and J ends, which lost 8 bases and 5 bases, there was a span of 9 bases. Germline V gives CDR1 MNHEY, CDR2 SMNVEV (reference sequence). CDR3 sequence: CASGLPETQYF. The CDR3 DNA sequence: TGTGCCAGCGGACTACCGGAGACCCAGTACTTC.

The chain joins TRBV12-2 to TRBJ1-2. TRBV12-2 is a listed pseudogene. CDR3 length equals 16 residues. The CDR3 reads CASRVDPGNRSYGYTF. For the CDR3, the DNA is TGTGCAAGTCGCGTCGACCCTGGAAATAGGAGCTATGGCTACACCTTC.

The gene calls are TRBV7-8 and TRBJ2-1; 13 bases map to TRBD2. Germline lookup yields CDR1 SGHVS and CDR2 FQNEAQ. The CDR3 loop spans 15 amino acids. V dropped 5 bases and J dropped 6; count of bases not matched to a gene: 4. The CDR3 DNA sequence: TGTGCCAGCAGCCAGGGACTAGCGGGAACCAATGAGCAGTTCTTC. It yields the protein CASSQGLAGTNEQFF.

This clone came up once. This chain uses TRBV19 with TRBJ1-1, with 8 bases that match TRBD1. From germline, CDR1 is LNHDA and CDR2 SQIVND (reference sequence). Losses at the gene ends were 5 bases for V and 6 bases for J; bases not matched to a gene: 11. The CDR3 has 15 residues. The CDR3 loop is CASSDYGQGASEAFF. The CDR3 region has the DNA TGTGCCAGTAGTGACTATGGGCAGGGGGCGTCTGAAGCTTTCTTT.

The chain uses TRBV19 and TRBJ1-2, with TRBD1 as a possible D gene (5 bases). The V and J ends lost 5 bases and 4 bases respectively, with 11 bases between them. CDR1 is LNHDA and CDR2 is SQIVND in the germline V gene (reference sequence). This CDR3 has 13 residues. CDR3 coding DNA: TGTGCCAGTAGTGATCCCGACAGCTATGGCTACACCTTC. It translates to CASSDPDSYGYTF.

This clone showed up just a few times. This chain connects TRBV7-9 to TRBJ2-6, with D perhaps matching TRBD2 (5 bases). Between the trimmed V and J ends, which lost 5 bases and 0 bases, there was a span of 11 bases. This CDR3 is 16 amino acids long. Per the germline V gene, CDR1 is SEHNR and CDR2 is FQNEAQ (reference sequence). The chain's CDR3 is CASSPSGNSGANVLTF. In nucleotides, the CDR3 is TGTGCCAGCAGCCCCTCCGGGAACTCTGGGGCCAACGTCCTGACTTTC.

The chain uses TRBV28 and TRBJ2-3; 8 bases map to TRBD2. The CDR3 totals 16 residues. Germline lookup yields CDR1 MDHEN and CDR2 SYDVKM. Trimming at V came to 6 bases and at J to 2 bases, leaving 10 bases not matched to a gene. CDR3 bases: TGTGCCAGCAGCTCCCGGGTAGCGGGGTCCACAGATACGCAGTATTTT. It translates to CASSSRVAGSTDTQYF.

This clone came up once. This chain connects TRBV19 to TRBJ1-5, with D tentatively TRBD1 (5 bases). The CDR3 has 18 amino acids. Germline values: CDR1 LNHDA, CDR2 SQIVND (reference sequence). Trimming stripped 2 bases from V and 0 bases from J, with 17 bases between. The CDR3 sequence: CASSIRARVDYSNQPQHF. CDR3 nucleotide sequence: TGTGCCAGTAGTATAAGGGCCAGGGTGGATTATAGCAATCAGCCCCAGCATTTT.

The V call is TRBV4-1, the J call TRBJ1-5; possibly TRBD1 for D (5 bases). Germline lookup yields CDR1 MGHRA and CDR2 YSYEKL. The CDR3 spans 15 residues. The V end lost 3 bases, the J end lost 0 bases, and 9 bases lay between the germline ends. CDR3 sequence reads: CASSQWGDSNQPQHF. Here the CDR3 DNA reads TGCGCCAGCAGCCAGTGGGGGGATAGCAATCAGCCCCAGCATTTT.

This clone turned up a few times. This rearrangement joins TRBV7-2 to TRBJ2-3, with D tentatively TRBD2 (5 bases). The CDR3 totals 14 residues. Germline V lookup: CDR1 SGHTA, CDR2 FQGNSA. Trimming cost V 4 bases and J 8 bases, with 16 bases left between them. The DNA of the CDR3 is TGTGCCAGCAGCTCAACCTCCGTTGGAGGTACGCAGTATTTT. Amino acid sequence: CASSSTSVGGTQYF.

This clone was detected a few times. This chain's CDR3 is CASRILAVGNTGELFF. The DNA of the CDR3 is TGTGCCAGCAGGATCCTAGCGGTCGGAAACACCGGGGAGCTGTTTTTT. The chain links TRBV28 to TRBJ2-2, with TRBD2 matching 7 bases. The ends lost 6 bases at V and 2 bases at J; junction bases unmatched: 9. Germline assignment: CDR1 MDHEN and CDR2 SYDVKM. The CDR3 consists of 16 residues.

The chain carries TRBV7-8 and TRBJ2-4, with unresolved D. The CDR3 has 14 amino acids. The germline V gene has CDR1 SGHVS and CDR2 FQNEAQ. The V gene lost 2 bases and the J gene lost 0 bases, with 5 bases spanning the gap. Written as DNA, the CDR3 is TGTGCCAGCAGCTTAATAGTAGCCAAAAACATTCAGTACTTC. Translated: CASSLIVAKNIQYF.

The chain joins TRBV27 to TRBJ1-5, with 7 bases fitting TRBD1. Germline CDR1 MNHEY, CDR2 SMNVEV (reference sequence). The CDR3 is 16 amino acids. The ends lost 3 bases at V and 0 bases at J; junction bases unmatched: 5. As DNA, the CDR3 is TGTGCCAGCAGTTTTACGGGGACAGCTAGCAATCAGCCCCAGCATTTT. Amino acid sequence: CASSFTGTASNQPQHF.

This sequence joins TRBV29-1 and TRBJ2-7, with D possibly being TRBD1 (6 bases). Germline V gives CDR1 SQVTM, CDR2 ANQGSEA. The V end lost 5 bases, the J end lost 2 bases, and 13 bases lay between the germline ends. The CDR3 spans 13 residues. The CDR3 sequence is CSVTLQGAYEQYF. The CDR3, as DNA: TGCAGCGTTACGCTACAGGGAGCCTACGAGCAGTACTTC.

The chain links TRBV27 to TRBJ2-2; TRBD2 matches 13 bases. The V segment lost 6 bases and the J segment 0 bases; nucleotides outside the gene matches: 4. CDR1 is MNHEY, CDR2 SMNVEV, per germline (reference sequence). CDR3 length: 17 residues. The CDR3 sequence is CASRRTSGGPNTGELFF. DNA for the CDR3: TGTGCCAGCAGAAGGACTAGCGGGGGCCCGAACACCGGGGAGCTGTTTTTT.

This clone was found once. In DNA form, the CDR3 reads TGTGCCAGCTCACCGAACGCAGGGGCGGGTCAGCCCCAGCATTTT. It yields the protein CASSPNAGAGQPQHF. This sequence joins TRBV18 and TRBJ1-5; D might be TRBD1 (6 bases). The CDR3 is made up of 15 amino acids. V gave up 3 bases and J gave up 6 bases, with 15 bases separating them. Germline V lookup: CDR1 KGHSH, CDR2 LQKENI.

The rearrangement links TRBV29-1 to TRBJ2-7; D might be TRBD1 (6 bases). CDR3 length: 12 residues. V was cut by 6 bases and J by 5 bases, with 14 bases left in between. CDR1 is SQVTM, CDR2 ANQGSEA, per germline. The CDR3 DNA is TGCAGCGTCCTACAGGGAAGCCACGAGCAGTACTTC. Translated: CSVLQGSHEQYF.

This clone came up once. This chain connects TRBV3-1 (or the pseudogene TRBV3-2) to TRBJ2-5; possibly TRBD2 for D (5 bases). The V end lost 1 base, the J end lost 4 bases, and 10 bases lay between the germline ends. The CDR3 contains 14 residues. In germline, CDR1 is LGHDT, CDR2 YNNKEL (reference sequence). CDR3 sequence: CASSQGRARETQYF. For the CDR3, the DNA is TGTGCCAGCAGCCAAGGGCGGGCGAGAGAGACCCAGTACTTC.